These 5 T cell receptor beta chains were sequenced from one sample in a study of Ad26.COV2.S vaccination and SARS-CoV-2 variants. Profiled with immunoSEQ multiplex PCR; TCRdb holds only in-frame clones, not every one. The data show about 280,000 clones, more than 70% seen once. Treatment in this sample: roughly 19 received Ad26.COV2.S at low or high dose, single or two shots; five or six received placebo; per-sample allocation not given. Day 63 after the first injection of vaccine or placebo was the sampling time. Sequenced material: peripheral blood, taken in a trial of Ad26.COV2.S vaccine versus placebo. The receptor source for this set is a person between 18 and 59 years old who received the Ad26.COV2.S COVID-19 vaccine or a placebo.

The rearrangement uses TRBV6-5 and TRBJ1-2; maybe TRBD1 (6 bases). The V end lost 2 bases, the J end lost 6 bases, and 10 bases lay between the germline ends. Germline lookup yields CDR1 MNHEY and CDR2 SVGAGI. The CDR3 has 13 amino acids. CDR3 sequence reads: CASSYTRGDGYTF. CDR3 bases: TGTGCCAGCAGTTACACCAGGGGTGATGGCTACACCTTC.

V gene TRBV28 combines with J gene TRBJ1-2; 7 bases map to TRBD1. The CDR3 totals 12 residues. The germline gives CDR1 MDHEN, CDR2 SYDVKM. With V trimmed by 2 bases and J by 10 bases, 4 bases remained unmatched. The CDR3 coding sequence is TGTGCCAGCAGTTTAGGGGACAGCCCCTACACCTTC. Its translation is CASSLGDSPYTF.

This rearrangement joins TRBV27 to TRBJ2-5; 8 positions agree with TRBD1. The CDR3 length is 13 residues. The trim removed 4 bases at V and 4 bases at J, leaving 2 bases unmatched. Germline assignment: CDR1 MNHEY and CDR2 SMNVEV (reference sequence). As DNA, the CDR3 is TGTGCCAGCAGTTGGACAGGGCGAGAGACCCAGTACTTC. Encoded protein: CASSWTGRETQYF.

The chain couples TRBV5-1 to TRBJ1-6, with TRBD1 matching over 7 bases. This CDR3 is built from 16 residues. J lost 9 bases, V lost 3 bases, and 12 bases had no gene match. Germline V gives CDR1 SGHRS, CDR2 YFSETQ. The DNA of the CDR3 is TGCGCCAGCAGCTCGGGACAGCCAAGGGATGGTTCACCCCTCCACTTT. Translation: CASSSGQPRDGSPLHF.

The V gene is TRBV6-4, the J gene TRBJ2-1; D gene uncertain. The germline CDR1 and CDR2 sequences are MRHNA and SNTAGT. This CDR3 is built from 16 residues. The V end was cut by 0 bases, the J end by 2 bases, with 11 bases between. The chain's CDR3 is CASSDSPSSPYNEQFF. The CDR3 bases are TGTGCCAGCAGTGACTCCCCCTCCTCCCCCTACAATGAGCAGTTCTTC.